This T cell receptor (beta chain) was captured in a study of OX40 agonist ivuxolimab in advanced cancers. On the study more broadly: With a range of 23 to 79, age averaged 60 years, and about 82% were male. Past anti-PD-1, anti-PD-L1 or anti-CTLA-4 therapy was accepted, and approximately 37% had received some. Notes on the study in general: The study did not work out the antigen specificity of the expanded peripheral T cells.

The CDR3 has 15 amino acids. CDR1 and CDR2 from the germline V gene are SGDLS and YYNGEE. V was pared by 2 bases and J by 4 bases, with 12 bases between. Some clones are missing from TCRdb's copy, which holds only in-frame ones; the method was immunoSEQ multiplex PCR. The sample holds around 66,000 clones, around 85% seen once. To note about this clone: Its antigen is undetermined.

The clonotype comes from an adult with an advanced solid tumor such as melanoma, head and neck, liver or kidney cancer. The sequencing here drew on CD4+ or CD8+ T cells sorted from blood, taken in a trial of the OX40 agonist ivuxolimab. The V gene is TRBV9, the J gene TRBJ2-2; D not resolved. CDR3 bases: TGTGCCAGCAGCGTTATTGGGCCACCCACCGGGGAGCTGTTTTTT. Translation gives CASSVIGPPTGELFF. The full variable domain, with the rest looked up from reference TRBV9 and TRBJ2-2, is DSGVTQTPKHLITATGQRVTLRCSPRSGDLSVYWYQQSLDQGLQFLIQYYNGEERAKGNILERFSAQQFPDLHSELNLSSLELGDSALYFCASSVIGPPTGELFFGEGSRLTVL.